Sequencing of this T cell receptor beta chain was carried out in a study of lymphopenia after photon versus proton radiotherapy. Sequenced by immunoSEQ multiplex PCR; TCRdb stores in-frame clones only, minus some. The sample carries under 35,000 clones, nearly 90% recorded once. About this clone itself: Its antigen is unidentified.

Study-level results: Survival link was tested only in deceased patients; proton benefit remains a possibility.

CDR3 size: 16 residues. Germline assignment: CDR1 SGDLS and CDR2 YYNGEE. Trimming took 3 bases from V and 4 from J; bases not matched to a gene: 9. Sequenced here: peripheral blood, sampled from a patient treated with proton-based radiotherapy. The rearrangement links TRBV9 to TRBJ2-1; 8 bases agree with TRBD2. The sequence was obtained from a woman in her 70s with pancreatic cancer. Some clones in this sample may be carry-over from other donors' samples. CDR3 sequence reads: CASSGIAGPLYNEQFF. DNA for the CDR3: TGTGCCAGCAGCGGAATAGCGGGGCCCCTTTACAATGAGCAGTTCTTC.